This is a list of T cell receptor beta chains from one sample in a study of shared clonotypes between healthy human individuals. Libraries were prepared by immunoSEQ multiplex PCR; TCRdb keeps only in-frame clonotypes and omits some of them. The sample lists some 1 million clones, about 70% occurring once. The sample taken for sequencing was memory CD4+ T cells sorted from blood. Receptor source: a man between 18 and 29 years old in good health. CDR3s include the opening cysteine and the closing phenylalanine or tryptophan. D genes are given only for firm matches. Clone size is not always given. Where it is, it says once, few, many or a class for expanded clones.

clone_size d_call j_call v_call cdr3_nt cdr3_aa
NA NA TRBJ2-2 TRBV29-1 TGCAGCGTTGATGGGCGGACGAACACCGGGGAGCTGTTTTTT CSVDGRTNTGELFF
NA TRBD1 TRBJ2-2 TRBV19 TGTGCCAGTAGTATTGCAGGGGGCTTGTCCACCGGGGAGCTGTTTTTT CASSIAGGLSTGELFF
NA TRBD2 TRBJ2-7 TRBV27 TGTGCCAGCAGTACAGGACTAGCGGGGAGCTACGAGCAGTACTTC CASSTGLAGSYEQYF
NA NA TRBJ1-6 TRBV6-1 TGTGCCAGCAGTGAAAAACAGATCGGTTCACCCCTCCACTTT CASSEKQIGSPLHF
NA NA TRBJ1-1 TRBV30 TGTGCCGGTAGGCAAGTGGGACCGAGGAACACTGAAGCTTTCTTT CAGRQVGPRNTEAFF
few TRBD1 TRBJ1-2 TRBV6-5 TGTGCCAGCAGTTACGGGACAGGGAACTATGGCTACACCTTC CASSYGTGNYGYTF
NA NA TRBJ2-5 TRBV19 TGTGCCAGTAGTATCCGGCAATTCCCAGAGACCCAGTACTTC CASSIRQFPETQYF
NA TRBD1 TRBJ1-6 TRBV27 TGTGCCAGCAGTCCTTCGACAGGGCTTTATTCACCCCTCCACTTT CASSPSTGLYSPLHF
NA NA TRBJ1-1 TRBV6-5 TGTGCCAGCAGCTTGACAGGTCAGAACACTGAAGCTTTCTTT CASSLTGQNTEAFF
few NA TRBJ1-2 TRBV25-1 TGTGCCAGCAGTGAATTGCCGGCCTATGGCTACACCTTC CASSELPAYGYTF
many TRBD1 TRBJ1-2 TRBV6-5 TGTGCCAGCAGGCCCACAGGGGGTTATGGCTACACCTTC CASRPTGGYGYTF
NA NA TRBJ2-7 TRBV27 TGTGCCAGCAGTTTTGGACCCCCTAGCGTCTACGAGCAGTACTTC CASSFGPPSVYEQYF
NA TRBD1 TRBJ2-3 TRBV6-6 TGTGCCAGCAGTTGGGACAGAAGCACAGATACGCAGTATTTT CASSWDRSTDTQYF
NA TRBD1 TRBJ1-2 TRBV10-3 TGTGCCATCAGCGCTGCCCGGACAGGCGACGGCTACACCTTC CAISAARTGDGYTF
NA NA TRBJ1-6 TRBV27 TGTGCCAGCAGGGGTAATTCACCCCTCCACTTT CASRGNSPLHF
NA TRBD1 TRBJ1-2 TRBV30 TGTGCCTGGAGCCGACAGGGGGCGACTGGCTACACCTTC CAWSRQGATGYTF
once NA TRBJ2-7 TRBV28 TGTGCCAGCAGGGCAAAGACCGAGCAGTACTTC CASRAKTEQYF
NA NA TRBJ2-3 TRBV7-8 TGTGCCAGCAGCTTTTCCAGCCAGGGGACAGATACGCAGTATTTT CASSFSSQGTDTQYF
NA TRBD1 TRBJ2-1 TRBV9 TGTGCCAGCAGCGAGGGGACAGGGAAGGGTGAGCAGTTCTTC CASSEGTGKGEQFF
many NA TRBJ1-5 TRBV21-1 TGTGCCGTCAACAGGGCCACTCAGCCCCAGCATTTT CAVNRATQPQHF
few TRBD1 TRBJ2-3 TRBV2 TGTGCCAGCAGTGAAGCGGTCCCCAGGGGGTGGTCGGATACGCAGTATTTT CASSEAVPRGWSDTQYF
NA NA TRBJ1-5 TRBV19 TGTGCCAGTACTACAGGGTTCGCGCCCCAGCATTTT CASTTGFAPQHF
NA NA TRBJ2-1 TRBV9 TGTGCCAGCAGCGTAGATGTGGGACCGCAGTTCTTC CASSVDVGPQFF
NA NA TRBJ1-4 TRBV5-4 TGTGCCAGCAGCCAGGTCGGGCAGGGCGAAAAACTGTTTTTT CASSQVGQGEKLFF
NA TRBD1 TRBJ1-4 TRBV15 TGTGCCACCGCCCAGGGGGGGCTCACAACTAATGAAAAACTGTTTTTT CATAQGGLTTNEKLFF
NA NA TRBJ1-3 TRBV5-1 TGCGCCAGCAGCTTGGAATTATTGGCCTCTGGAAACACCATATATTTT CASSLELLASGNTIYF
NA TRBD2 TRBJ2-3 TRBV7-2 TGTGCCAGCAGCTTAGGGTTAGCGGGAGGTGTAACAGATACGCAGTATTTT CASSLGLAGGVTDTQYF
NA NA TRBJ1-5 TRBV30 TGTGCCTGGACAGGACAGCCTAATCAGCCCCAGCATTTT CAWTGQPNQPQHF
NA NA TRBJ2-7 TRBV7-9 TGTGCCAGCAGCCCCCGCCGCGACGGGACCGCCTACGAGCAGTACTTC CASSPRRDGTAYEQYF
NA NA TRBJ2-1 TRBV28 TGTGCCAGCAAGGGGGGAGGTGAGCAGTTCTTC CASKGGGEQFF
NA NA TRBJ2-5 TRBV7-2 TGTGCCAGCAGCTTGGGTCCGGGCCCGGAGACCCAGTACTTC CASSLGPGPETQYF
NA NA TRBJ2-7 TRBV7-6 TGTGCCAGCAGCATAAATTTCGCGTCAAACGAGCAGTACTTC CASSINFASNEQYF
NA TRBD1 TRBJ2-5 TRBV5-1 TGCGCCAGCGTTACAGGGGGGCCGGTCCAAGAGACCCAGTACTTC CASVTGGPVQETQYF
NA NA TRBJ1-5 TRBV5-4 TGTGCCAGCAGCATGCCCCGGGACGGCGATCAGCCCCAGCATTTT CASSMPRDGDQPQHF
NA NA TRBJ2-2 TRBV5-4 TGTGCCAGCCGACCGGAGGCCGGGGAGCTGTTTTTT CASRPEAGELFF
few TRBD1 TRBJ2-3 TRBV7-3 TGTGCCAGCAGCGTGGACAGGGACGATACGCAGTATTTT CASSVDRDDTQYF
many TRBD2 TRBJ2-1 TRBV6-1 TGTGCCAGCAGTGAAGCTGGGACTAGCGGGGGGGCCCGACTGTTCTTC CASSEAGTSGGARLFF
NA NA TRBJ1-6 TRBV18 TGTGCCAGCTCACCGGGTTCCGGGTTGAATTCACCCCTCCACTTT CASSPGSGLNSPLHF
NA NA TRBJ2-6 TRBV6-1 TGTGCCAGCACCCCCCTAGGGAATGGGGCCAACGTCCTGACTTTC CASTPLGNGANVLTF
NA NA TRBJ2-7 TRBV18 TGTGCCAGCTCACCGATAGCGGATTCCTCCTACGAGCAGTACTTC CASSPIADSSYEQYF
NA NA TRBJ1-6 TRBV5-1 TGCGCCAGCAGCGTGGGACAAATAGTCGGCTCACCCCTCCACTTT CASSVGQIVGSPLHF
NA NA TRBJ1-1 TRBV28 TGTGCCAGCAGTATTACAGGGAACACTGAAGCTTTCTTT CASSITGNTEAFF
NA NA TRBJ1-5 TRBV2 TGTGCCAGCAGGGGGGAGCGCAATCAGCCCCAGCATTTT CASRGERNQPQHF
NA NA TRBJ1-2 TRBV5-4 TGTGCCAGCAGCTTATCGACGTCAGACTATGGCTACACCTTC CASSLSTSDYGYTF
NA NA TRBJ2-5 TRBV19 TGTGCCAGTAGTATGAACAGGGCTTTTGGGGAGACCCAGTACTTC CASSMNRAFGETQYF
NA NA TRBJ1-5 TRBV2 TGTGCCAGCACGGGCATGCGGGGTAATCAGCCCCAGCATTTT CASTGMRGNQPQHF
NA NA TRBJ1-1 TRBV7-2 TGTGCCAGCACCCTAAGGTGGGACACTGAAGCTTTCTTT CASTLRWDTEAFF
NA TRBD1 TRBJ1-5 TRBV19 TGTGCCAGTAAGGAGACAGGGTTCAGTCAGCCCCAGCATTTT CASKETGFSQPQHF
once TRBD2 TRBJ2-3 TRBV7-9 TGTGCCAGCAGCTTAGGGCTAGCGGGAGGGCCAGATACGCAGTATTTT CASSLGLAGGPDTQYF
NA NA TRBJ1-2 TRBV5-1 TGCGCCAGCAGCAGGGACGCCTCTAACTATGGCTACACCTTC CASSRDASNYGYTF
many TRBD1 TRBJ1-6 TRBV16 TGTGCCAGCAGCCAATCTAGACAGGGGGGAAGGAATTCACCCCTCCACTTT CASSQSRQGGRNSPLHF